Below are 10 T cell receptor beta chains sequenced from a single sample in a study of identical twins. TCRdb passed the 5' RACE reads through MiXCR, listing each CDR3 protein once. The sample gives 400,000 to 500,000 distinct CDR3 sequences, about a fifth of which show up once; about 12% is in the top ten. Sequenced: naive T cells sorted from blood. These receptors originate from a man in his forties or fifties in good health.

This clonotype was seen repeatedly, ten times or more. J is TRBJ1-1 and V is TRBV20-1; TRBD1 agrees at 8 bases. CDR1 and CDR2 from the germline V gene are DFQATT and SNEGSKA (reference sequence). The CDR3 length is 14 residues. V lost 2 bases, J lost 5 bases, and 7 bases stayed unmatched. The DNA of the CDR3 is TGCAGTGCTAGACCAGGGGGCGCGAGGACTGAAGCTTTCTTT. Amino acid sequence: CSARPGGARTEAFF.

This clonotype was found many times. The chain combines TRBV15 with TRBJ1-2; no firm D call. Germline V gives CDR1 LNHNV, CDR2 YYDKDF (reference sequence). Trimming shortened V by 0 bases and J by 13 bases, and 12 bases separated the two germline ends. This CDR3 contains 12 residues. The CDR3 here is CATSRDAALLTF. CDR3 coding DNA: TGTGCCACCAGCAGAGATGCCGCATTGCTCACCTTC.

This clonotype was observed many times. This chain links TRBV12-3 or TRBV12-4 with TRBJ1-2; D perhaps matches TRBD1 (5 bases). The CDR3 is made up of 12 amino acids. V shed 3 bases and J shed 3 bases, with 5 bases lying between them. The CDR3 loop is CASSLGHYGYTF. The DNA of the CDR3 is TGTGCCAGCAGTTTGGGACACTATGGCTACACCTTC.

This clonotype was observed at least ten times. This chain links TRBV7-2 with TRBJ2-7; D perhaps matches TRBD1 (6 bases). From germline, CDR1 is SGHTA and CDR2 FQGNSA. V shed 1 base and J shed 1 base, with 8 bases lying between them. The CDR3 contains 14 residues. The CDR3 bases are TGTGCCAGCAGCTTAGACAGGGAATCCTACGAGCAGTACTTC. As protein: CASSLDRESYEQYF.

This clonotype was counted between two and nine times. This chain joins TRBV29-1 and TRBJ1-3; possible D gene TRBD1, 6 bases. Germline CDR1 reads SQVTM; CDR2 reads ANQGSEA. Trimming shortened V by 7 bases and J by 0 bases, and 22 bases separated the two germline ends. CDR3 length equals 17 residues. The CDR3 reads CSATARNRDISGNTIYF. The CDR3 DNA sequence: TGCAGCGCTACTGCCAGAAACCGGGACATCTCTGGAAACACCATATATTTT.

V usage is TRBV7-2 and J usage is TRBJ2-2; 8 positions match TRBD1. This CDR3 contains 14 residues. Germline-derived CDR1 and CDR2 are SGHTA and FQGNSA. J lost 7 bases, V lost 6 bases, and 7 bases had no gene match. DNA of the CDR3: TGTGCCAGCAGGTCGACAGGGGTTATCGGGGAGCTGTTTTTT. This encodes CASRSTGVIGELFF.

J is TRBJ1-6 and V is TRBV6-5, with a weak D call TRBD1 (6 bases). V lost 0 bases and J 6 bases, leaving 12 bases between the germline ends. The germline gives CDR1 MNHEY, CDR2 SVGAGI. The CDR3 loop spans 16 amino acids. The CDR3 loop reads CASSYSSTGTNSPLHF. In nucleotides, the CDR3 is TGTGCCAGCAGTTACTCGAGTACAGGGACTAATTCACCCCTCCACTTT.

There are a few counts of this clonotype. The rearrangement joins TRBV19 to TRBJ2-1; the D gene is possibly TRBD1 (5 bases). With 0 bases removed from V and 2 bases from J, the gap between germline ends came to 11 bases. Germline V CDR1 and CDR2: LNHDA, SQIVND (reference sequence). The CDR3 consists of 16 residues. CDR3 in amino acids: CASSIEVRAAYNEQFF. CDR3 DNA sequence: TGTGCCAGTAGTATAGAGGTCAGGGCCGCCTACAATGAGCAGTTCTTC.

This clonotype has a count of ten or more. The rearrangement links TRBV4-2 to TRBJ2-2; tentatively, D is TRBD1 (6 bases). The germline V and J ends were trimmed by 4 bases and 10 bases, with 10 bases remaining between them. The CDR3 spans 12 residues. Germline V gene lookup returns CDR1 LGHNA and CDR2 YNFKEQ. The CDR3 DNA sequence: TGTGCCAGCAGCCCATCAGGGGAGGAGCTGTTTTTT. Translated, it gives CASSPSGEELFF.

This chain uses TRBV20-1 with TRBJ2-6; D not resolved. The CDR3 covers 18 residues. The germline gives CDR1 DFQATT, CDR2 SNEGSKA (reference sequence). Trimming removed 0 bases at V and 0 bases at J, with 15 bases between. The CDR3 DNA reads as TGCAGTGCTAGAGATTCATATCCTACCGTCTCTGGGGCCAACGTCCTGACTTTC. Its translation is CSARDSYPTVSGANVLTF.